This T cell receptor (beta chain) was sequenced in a study of blood T cell repertoires in COVID-19. Study overall: The United States, Italy and Spain supplied acute and convalescent COVID-19 samples.

Original analysis: The authors estimated nucleated cell counts from reference gene primer amplification. Clones were read by immunoSEQ multiplex PCR, and TCRdb kept only the in-frame ones, dropping some. D and trimming were read from the DNA, whereas the V and J calls and clone size are those reported in that table. Of 68,000 or so clones listed, roughly 88% are singletons. Germline CDR1 and CDR2: SGHRS and YFSETQ. Trimming stripped 2 bases from V and 7 bases from J, with 9 bases between. CDR3 size: 13 residues. Followed longitudinally, the Seattle patients had been enrolled during active infection. The chain joins TRBV5-1 to TRBJ1-4; tentative D call: TRBD1 (5 bases). This TCR came from a man aged 50 to 60 with COVID-19, enrolled during active disease. The sequencing sample was made of peripheral blood. CDR3 sequence reads: CASSFYQGEKLFF. CDR3 in DNA: TGCGCCAGCAGCTTTTACCAGGGTGAAAAACTGTTTTTT.